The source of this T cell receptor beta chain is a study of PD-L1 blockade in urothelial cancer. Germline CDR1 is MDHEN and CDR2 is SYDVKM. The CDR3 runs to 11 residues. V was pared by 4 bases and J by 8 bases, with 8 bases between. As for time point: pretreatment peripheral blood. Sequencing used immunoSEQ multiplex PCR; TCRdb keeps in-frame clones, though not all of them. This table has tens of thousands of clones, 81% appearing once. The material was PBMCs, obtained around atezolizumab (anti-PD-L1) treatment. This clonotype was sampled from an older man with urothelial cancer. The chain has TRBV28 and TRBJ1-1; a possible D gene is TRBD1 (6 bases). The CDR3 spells CASSYQGEAFF. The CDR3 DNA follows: TGTGCCAGCAGTTACCAGGGGGAAGCTTTCTTT.